These 21 T cell receptor beta chains were all obtained from the same sample, sequenced in a study of blood T cell repertoires in COVID-19. Sequencing used immunoSEQ multiplex PCR; TCRdb keeps in-frame clones, though not all of them. This table has 240,000 or so clones, roughly 80% appearing once. Sequences were obtained from peripheral blood. The receptors stem from a woman of 80 years or more with COVID-19, enrolled during active disease.

The CDR3 reads CATSTMDRVPYNEQFF. The CDR3 DNA is TGTGCCACCAGCACCATGGACAGGGTTCCCTACAATGAGCAGTTCTTC. The V gene is TRBV15, the J gene TRBJ2-1; 8 bases match TRBD1. The CDR3 loop spans 16 amino acids. The germline CDR1 and CDR2 sequences are LNHNV and YYDKDF (reference sequence). V was pared by 4 bases and J by 2 bases, with 7 bases of the junction left unmatched.

The J gene is TRBJ2-7, the V gene TRBV7-6; maybe TRBD2 (6 bases). Trimming took 7 bases from V and 6 from J, leaving 16 bases between them. Germline loops: CDR1 SGHVS, CDR2 FNYEAQ. This CDR3 comprises 13 residues. DNA of the CDR3: TGTGCCAGCACCAAGTCGGCAGCGGGCGAGCAGTACTTC. Translating gives CASTKSAAGEQYF. The entire variable domain, with the rest obtained from reference TRBV7-6 and TRBJ2-7, is as follows: GAGVSQSPRYKVTKRGQDVALRCDPISGHVSLYWYRQALGQGPEFLTYFNYEAQQDKSGLPNDRFSAERPEGSISTLTIQRTEQRDSAMYRCASTKSAAGEQYFGPGTRLTVT.

This sequence joins TRBV7-9 and TRBJ1-1; D unclear. This CDR3 region has 11 residues. Germline V lookup: CDR1 SEHNR, CDR2 FQNEAQ (reference sequence). V was clipped by 7 bases and J by 5 bases, with 8 bases between them. The CDR3 nucleotides are TGTGCCAGCAACTCGGGGACTGAAGCTTTCTTT. This codes for CASNSGTEAFF.

This clone was seen only a few times. The gene calls are TRBV2 and TRBJ2-2; TRBD1 matches 8 bases. Germline V gene sequence: CDR1 SNHLY, CDR2 FYNNEI. This CDR3 is 15 amino acids long. Trimming took 6 bases from V and 2 from J; bases not matched to a gene: 5. The CDR3, as DNA: TGTGCCAGCAGAGATACAGGGGGTAACACCGGGGAGCTGTTTTTT. Encoded protein: CASRDTGGNTGELFF.

The chain has TRBV29-1 and TRBJ1-1; TRBD1 is a possible D gene (5 bases). CDR3 length: 13 amino acids. The germline CDR1 and CDR2 sequences are SQVTM and ANQGSEA. The V gene lost 7 bases and the J gene lost 0 bases, with 12 bases spanning the gap. This chain's CDR3 is CSAGRQMNTEAFF. The CDR3 coding sequence is TGCAGCGCTGGAAGACAGATGAACACTGAAGCTTTCTTT.

This sequence joins TRBV6-2 or TRBV6-3 and TRBJ2-1; 7 nucleotides line up with TRBD1. The CDR3 length is 14 residues. Trimming removed 2 bases from V and 8 bases from J; junction bases left unmatched: 6. Germline V gene data show CDR1 as MNHEY and CDR2 as SVGEGT. The CDR3: CASSYPYRGDEQFF. As DNA, the CDR3 is TGTGCCAGCAGTTACCCCTACAGGGGCGATGAGCAGTTCTTC.

This clone was counted between two and nine times. This rearrangement joins TRBV7-5 to TRBJ2-7; the table's D gene call, TRBD2, was not cross checked with the DNA. TRBV7-5 is deemed a pseudogene. This CDR3 is 15 amino acids long. The CDR3 bases are TGTGCCACCCCCTTGGGGCGGGGGGGCCTGGGCGAGCAGTACTTC. Translation gives CATPLGRGGLGEQYF.

V usage is TRBV28 and J usage is TRBJ2-3; 7 bases fit TRBD2. CDR1 and CDR2 (germline): MDHEN, SYDVKM. V gave up 3 bases and J gave up 4 bases; unmatched junction bases: 4. The CDR3 consists of 14 residues. DNA of the CDR3: TGTGCCAGCAGTTTGGGGGGGGGATCAGATACGCAGTATTTT. As protein: CASSLGGGSDTQYF.

The chain has TRBV5-4 and TRBJ2-5; D is uncertain. Trimming stripped 2 bases from V and 4 bases from J, with 15 bases between. Germline V lookup: CDR1 SGHNT, CDR2 YYREEE (reference sequence). The CDR3 spans 15 residues. As DNA, the CDR3 is TGTGCCAGCAGCTTCGCGCCCGTGAGAGGAGAGACCCAGTACTTC. Its protein product is CASSFAPVRGETQYF.

As concerns this clone: The sample carries other DNA sequences with the same CDR3. CDR3 nucleotides: TGCGCCAGCAGCTTGGACAGGGGATATGGCTACACCTTC. Its translation: CASSLDRGYGYTF. The chain joins TRBV5-1 to TRBJ1-2, with TRBD1 matching over 7 bases. V was clipped by 0 bases and J by 5 bases; unmatched bases: 1. Germline CDR1 is SGHRS and CDR2 is YFSETQ. The CDR3 sequence is 13 residues long.

This clone appeared a single time. This chain connects TRBV10-2 to TRBJ2-5, with D tentatively TRBD2 (6 bases). The V end was cut by 6 bases, the J end by 4 bases, with 9 bases between. The CDR3 contains 12 residues. CDR1 is WSHSY, CDR2 SAAADI, per germline. The DNA for the CDR3 is TGCGCCAGCAGCGGAGCGGGAGAGACCCAGTACTTC. The encoded protein is CASSGAGETQYF.

The V and J genes are TRBV6-5 and TRBJ2-7; possibly TRBD1 for D (6 bases). CDR1 is MNHEY and CDR2 is SVGAGI in the germline V gene. The germline V and J ends were trimmed by 0 bases and 2 bases, with 11 bases remaining between them. This CDR3 spans 15 amino acids. The CDR3 here is CASSYSGQQTYEQYF. Here the CDR3 DNA reads TGTGCCAGCAGTTACTCAGGACAGCAAACCTACGAGCAGTACTTC.

This chain joins TRBV24-1 and TRBJ2-1, with 9 bases that match TRBD2. The V gene end was trimmed by 8 bases and the J gene end by 8 bases; junction bases not matched to a gene: 12. The germline V gene has CDR1 KGHDR and CDR2 SFDVKD. This CDR3 has 15 amino acids. This chain's CDR3 is CATKLGSGSTHEQFF. The CDR3, as DNA: TGTGCCACCAAATTGGGTAGCGGGAGTACCCATGAGCAGTTCTTC.

The chain carries TRBV19 and TRBJ1-5; no clear D gene. The CDR3 runs to 15 residues. Germline V lookup: CDR1 LNHDA, CDR2 SQIVND (reference sequence). The V gene lost 5 bases and the J gene lost 4 bases, with 15 bases spanning the gap. The CDR3 sequence: CASSPPEGRNQPQHF. CDR3 sequence (DNA): TGTGCCAGTAGTCCCCCTGAGGGTAGGAATCAGCCCCAGCATTTT.

The V and J genes are TRBV9 and TRBJ2-1; TRBD2 matches 8 bases. The CDR3 loop spans 15 amino acids. Germline V lookup: CDR1 SGDLS, CDR2 YYNGEE. The V segment lost 5 bases and the J segment 0 bases; nucleotides outside the gene matches: 4. The DNA of the CDR3 is TGTGCCAGCAGGCCGGGAGGGAGCTCCTACAATGAGCAGTTCTTC. Amino acid sequence: CASRPGGSSYNEQFF.

This sequence joins TRBV10-3 and TRBJ2-3, with TRBD1 identical over 9 bases. The germline gives CDR1 ENHRY, CDR2 SYGVKD. The J segment lost 7 bases and the V segment lost 2 bases, leaving 7 bases of the junction unmatched. This CDR3 region has 15 residues. The CDR3 here is CAISEPQQGANTQYF. CDR3 nucleotide sequence: TGTGCCATCAGTGAGCCCCAACAGGGGGCAAATACGCAGTATTTT.

The V call is TRBV5-4, the J call TRBJ1-6, with D unclear. The CDR3 is made up of 15 amino acids. V was clipped by 4 bases and J by 7 bases, with 15 bases between them. The V gene's germline CDR1 is SGHNT and CDR2 YYREEE (reference sequence). This chain's CDR3 is CASSPDGLANSPLHF. The CDR3 region has the DNA TGTGCCAGCAGCCCGGACGGACTTGCAAATTCACCCCTCCACTTT. The full variable domain, rest sourced from reference TRBV5-4 and TRBJ1-6, is ETGVTQSPTHLIKTRGQQVTLRCSSQSGHNTVSWYQQALGQGPQFIFQYYREEENGRGNFPPRFSGLQFPNYSSELNVNALELDDSALYLCASSPDGLANSPLHFGNGTRLTVT.

With respect to this clone: Other nucleotide sequences in the sample specify the same CDR3. The V call is TRBV3-1 (or the pseudogene TRBV3-2), the J call TRBJ1-1, with a weak D call TRBD1 (5 bases). Trimming shortened V by 3 bases and J by 4 bases, and 12 bases separated the two germline ends. The CDR3 sequence is 14 residues long. CDR1 is LGHDT, CDR2 YNNKEL, per germline (reference sequence). CDR3: CASSQGGVGTEAFF. The CDR3 coding sequence is TGTGCCAGCAGCCAGGGAGGGGTGGGCACTGAAGCTTTCTTT.

The table lists this clone with a count of one. This sequence joins TRBV7-9 and TRBJ1-5; 10 positions agree with TRBD1. The CDR3 runs to 14 residues. Germline values: CDR1 SEHNR, CDR2 FQNEAQ (reference sequence). The ends lost 5 bases at V and 5 bases at J; junction bases unmatched: 3. CDR3 sequence (DNA): TGTGCCAGCAGCGTCGGGACAGGGGATCAGCCCCAGCATTTT. This gives the protein CASSVGTGDQPQHF.

V usage is TRBV9 and J usage is TRBJ1-2; 10 positions match TRBD1. CDR3 length: 14 amino acids. With 4 bases clipped from V and 6 bases from J, the junction kept 6 bases outside the gene matches. From germline, CDR1 is SGDLS and CDR2 YYNGEE. The CDR3 sequence: CASSFMTGGDGYTF. The CDR3 DNA reads TGTGCCAGCAGCTTCATGACAGGGGGCGATGGCTACACCTTC.

The chain is built from TRBV29-1 and TRBJ1-2; D is uncertain. This CDR3 has 13 residues. Germline loops: CDR1 SQVTM, CDR2 ANQGSEA. V gave up 5 bases and J gave up 4 bases, with 14 bases separating them. For the CDR3, the DNA is TGCAGCGTTCGGTTGGACGGACTCTATGGCTACACCTTC. It yields the protein CSVRLDGLYGYTF.